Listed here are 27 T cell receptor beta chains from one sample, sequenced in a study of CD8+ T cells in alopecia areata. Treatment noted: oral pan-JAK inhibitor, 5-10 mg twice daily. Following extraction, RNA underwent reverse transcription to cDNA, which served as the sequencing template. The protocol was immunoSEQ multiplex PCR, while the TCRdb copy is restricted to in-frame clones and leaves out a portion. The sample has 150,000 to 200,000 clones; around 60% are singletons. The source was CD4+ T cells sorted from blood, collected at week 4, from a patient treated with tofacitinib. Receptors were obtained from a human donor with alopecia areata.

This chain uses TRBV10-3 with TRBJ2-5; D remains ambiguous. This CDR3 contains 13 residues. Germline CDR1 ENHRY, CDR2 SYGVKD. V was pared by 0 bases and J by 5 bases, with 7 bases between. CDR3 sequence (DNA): TGTGCCATCAGTGAGTCGGCAGTGGAGACCCAGTACTTC. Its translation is CAISESAVETQYF.

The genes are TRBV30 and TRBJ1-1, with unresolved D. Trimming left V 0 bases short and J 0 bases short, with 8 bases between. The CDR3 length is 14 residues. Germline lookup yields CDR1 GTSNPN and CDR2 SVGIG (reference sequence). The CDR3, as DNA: TGTGCCTGGAGTGTACTGACGGTGAACACTGAAGCTTTCTTT. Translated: CAWSVLTVNTEAFF.

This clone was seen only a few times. The CDR3 sequence: CSVESGDGELFF. The CDR3, as DNA: TGCAGCGTTGAATCGGGTGACGGGGAGCTGTTTTTT. The chain couples TRBV29-1 to TRBJ2-2; D is unresolved. Germline-derived CDR1 and CDR2 are SQVTM and ANQGSEA. The CDR3 length is 12 residues. Between the trimmed V and J ends, which lost 2 bases and 7 bases, there was a span of 8 bases.

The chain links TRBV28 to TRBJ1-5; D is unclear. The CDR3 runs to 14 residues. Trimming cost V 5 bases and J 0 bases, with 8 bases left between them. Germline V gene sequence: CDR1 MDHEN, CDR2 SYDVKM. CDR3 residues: CASSGIHSNQPQHF. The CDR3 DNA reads TGTGCCAGCAGTGGGATTCATAGCAATCAGCCCCAGCATTTT.

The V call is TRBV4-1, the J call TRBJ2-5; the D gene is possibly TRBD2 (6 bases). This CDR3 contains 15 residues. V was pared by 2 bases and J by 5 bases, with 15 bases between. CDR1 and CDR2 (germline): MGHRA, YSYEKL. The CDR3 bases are TGCGCCAGCAGCCAACCTCGGGACTTAGGGGAGACCCAGTACTTC. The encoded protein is CASSQPRDLGETQYF.

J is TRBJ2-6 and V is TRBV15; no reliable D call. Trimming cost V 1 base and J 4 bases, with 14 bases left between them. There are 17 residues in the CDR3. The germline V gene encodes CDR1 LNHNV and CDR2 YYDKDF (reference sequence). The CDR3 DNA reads TGTGCCACCAGCAGAGGTATCGCTGCGAAGGGGGCCAACGTCCTGACTTTC. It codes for CATSRGIAAKGANVLTF.

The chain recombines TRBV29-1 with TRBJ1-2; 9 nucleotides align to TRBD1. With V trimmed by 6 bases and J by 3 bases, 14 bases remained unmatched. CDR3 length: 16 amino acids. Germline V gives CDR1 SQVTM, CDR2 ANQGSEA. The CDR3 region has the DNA TGCAGCGTCGCGAACTTAATGGGACAGGGACACTATGGCTACACCTTC. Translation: CSVANLMGQGHYGYTF.

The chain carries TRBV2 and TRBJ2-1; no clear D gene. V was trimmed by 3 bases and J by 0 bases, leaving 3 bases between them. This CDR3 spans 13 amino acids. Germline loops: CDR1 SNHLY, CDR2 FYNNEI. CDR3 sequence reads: CASSDGSYNEQFF. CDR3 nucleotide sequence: TGTGCCAGCAGTGACGGCTCCTACAATGAGCAGTTCTTC.

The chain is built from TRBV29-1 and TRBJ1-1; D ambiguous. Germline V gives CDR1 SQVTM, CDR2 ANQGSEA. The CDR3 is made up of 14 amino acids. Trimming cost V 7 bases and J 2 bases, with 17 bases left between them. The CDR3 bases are TGCAGCGCCTCTAGGCCCGAAGTCAACACTGAAGCTTTCTTT. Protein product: CSASRPEVNTEAFF.

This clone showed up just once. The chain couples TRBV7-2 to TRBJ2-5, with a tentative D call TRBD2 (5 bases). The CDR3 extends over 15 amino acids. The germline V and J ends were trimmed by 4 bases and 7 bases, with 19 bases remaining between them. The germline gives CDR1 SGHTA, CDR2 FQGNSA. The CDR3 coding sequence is TGTGCCAGCAGCTCCCCTAAGCTTGGCGCGGGGACCCAGTACTTC. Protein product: CASSSPKLGAGTQYF.

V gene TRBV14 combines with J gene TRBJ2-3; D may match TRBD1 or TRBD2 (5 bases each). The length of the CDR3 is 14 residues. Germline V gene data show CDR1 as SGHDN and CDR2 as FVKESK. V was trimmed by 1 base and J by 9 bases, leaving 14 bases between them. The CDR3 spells CASSQGAGTGTQYF. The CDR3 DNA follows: TGTGCCAGCAGCCAAGGCGCCGGGACGGGAACGCAGTATTTT.

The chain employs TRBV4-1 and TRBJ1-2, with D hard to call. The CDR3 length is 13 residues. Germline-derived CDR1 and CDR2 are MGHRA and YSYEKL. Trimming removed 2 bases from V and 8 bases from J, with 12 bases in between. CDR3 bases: TGCGCCAGCAGCCAATTCGGTACGGGAGGCTACACCTTC. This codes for CASSQFGTGGYTF.

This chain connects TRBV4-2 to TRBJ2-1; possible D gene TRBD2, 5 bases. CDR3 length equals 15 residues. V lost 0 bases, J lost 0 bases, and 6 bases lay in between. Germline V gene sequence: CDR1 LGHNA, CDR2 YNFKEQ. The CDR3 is CASSQDGGSYNEQFF. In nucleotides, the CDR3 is TGTGCCAGCAGCCAAGATGGAGGCTCCTACAATGAGCAGTTCTTC.

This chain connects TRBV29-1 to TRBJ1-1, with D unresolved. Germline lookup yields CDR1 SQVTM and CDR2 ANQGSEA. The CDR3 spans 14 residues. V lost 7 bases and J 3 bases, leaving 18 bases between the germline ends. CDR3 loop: CSARDPRGYTEAFF. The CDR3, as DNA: TGCAGCGCACGAGACCCCCGCGGATACACTGAAGCTTTCTTT.

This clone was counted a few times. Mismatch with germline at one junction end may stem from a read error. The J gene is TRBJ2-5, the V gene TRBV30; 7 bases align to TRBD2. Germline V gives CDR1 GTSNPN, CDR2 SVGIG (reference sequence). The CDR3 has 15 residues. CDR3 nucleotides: TGTGCGTGGAACCCCCCGGGGAGAGCGGGACAGACCCAGTACTTC. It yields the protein CAWNPPGRAGQTQYF.

CDR3 in amino acids: CAWSVRKGGGYTF. CDR3 DNA sequence: TGTGCCTGGAGTGTACGAAAAGGGGGTGGCTACACCTTC. The chain is built from TRBV30 and TRBJ1-2; a weak D match, TRBD1 (6 bases). V gave up 0 bases and J gave up 7 bases, with 12 bases separating them. CDR3 length: 13 residues. Per germline, CDR1 GTSNPN and CDR2 SVGIG (reference sequence).

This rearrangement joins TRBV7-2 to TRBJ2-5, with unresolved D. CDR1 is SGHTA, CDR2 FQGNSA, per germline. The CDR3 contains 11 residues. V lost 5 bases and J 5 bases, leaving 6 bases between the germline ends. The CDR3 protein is CASSGQETQYF. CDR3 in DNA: TGTGCCAGCAGCGGCCAGGAGACCCAGTACTTC.

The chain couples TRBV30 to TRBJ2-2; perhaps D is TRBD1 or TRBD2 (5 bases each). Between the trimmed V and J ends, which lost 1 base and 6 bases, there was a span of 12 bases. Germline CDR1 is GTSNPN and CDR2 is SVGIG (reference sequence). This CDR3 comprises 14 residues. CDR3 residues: CAWSGGRDPGELFF. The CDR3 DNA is TGTGCCTGGAGTGGAGGCAGGGACCCCGGGGAGCTGTTTTTT. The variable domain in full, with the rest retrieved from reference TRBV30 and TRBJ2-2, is SQTIHQWPATLVQPVGSPLSLECTVEGTSNPNLYWYRQAAGRGLQLLFYSVGIGQISSEVPQNLSASRPQDRQFILSSKKLLLSDSGFYLCAWSGGRDPGELFFGEGSRLTVL.

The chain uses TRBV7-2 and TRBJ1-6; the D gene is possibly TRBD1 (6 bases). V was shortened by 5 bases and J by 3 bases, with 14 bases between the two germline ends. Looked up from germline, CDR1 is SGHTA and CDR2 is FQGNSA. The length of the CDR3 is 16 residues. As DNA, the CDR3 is TGTGCCAGCAGCCAGATGGGGGCTCTCTATAATTCACCCCTCCACTTT. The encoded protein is CASSQMGALYNSPLHF.

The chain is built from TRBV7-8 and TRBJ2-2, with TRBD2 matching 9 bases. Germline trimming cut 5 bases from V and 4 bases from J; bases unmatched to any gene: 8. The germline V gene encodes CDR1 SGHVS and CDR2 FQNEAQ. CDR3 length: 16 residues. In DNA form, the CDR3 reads TGTGCCAGCAGCCCCCGGGTAGCGGGGGCCACCGGGGAGCTGTTTTTT. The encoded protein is CASSPRVAGATGELFF.

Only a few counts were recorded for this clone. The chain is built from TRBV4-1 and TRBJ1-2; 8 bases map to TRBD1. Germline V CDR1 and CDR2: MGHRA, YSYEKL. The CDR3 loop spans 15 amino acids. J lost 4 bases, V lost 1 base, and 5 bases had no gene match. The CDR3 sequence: CASSQGRDRFYGYTF. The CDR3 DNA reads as TGCGCCAGCAGCCAAGGGAGGGACAGGTTCTATGGCTACACCTTC.

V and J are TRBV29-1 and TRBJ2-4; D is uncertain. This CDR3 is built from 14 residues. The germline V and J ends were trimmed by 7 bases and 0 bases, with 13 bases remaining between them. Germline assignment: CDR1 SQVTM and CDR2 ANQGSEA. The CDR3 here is CSASGRLAKNIQYF. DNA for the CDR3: TGCAGCGCGAGTGGCAGGTTAGCCAAAAACATTCAGTACTTC.

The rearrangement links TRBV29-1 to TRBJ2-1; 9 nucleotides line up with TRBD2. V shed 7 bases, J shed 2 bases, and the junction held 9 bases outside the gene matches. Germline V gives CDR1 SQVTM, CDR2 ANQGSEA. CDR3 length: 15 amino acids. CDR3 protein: CSELGSGGPYNEQFF. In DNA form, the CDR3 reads TGCAGCGAGCTCGGTAGCGGGGGACCCTACAATGAGCAGTTCTTC.

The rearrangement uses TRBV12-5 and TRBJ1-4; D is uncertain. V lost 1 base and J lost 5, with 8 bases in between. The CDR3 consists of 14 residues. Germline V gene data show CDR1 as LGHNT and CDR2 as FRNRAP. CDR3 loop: CASGLGRENEKLFF. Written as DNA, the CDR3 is TGTGCTAGTGGTTTGGGCCGGGAAAATGAAAAACTGTTTTTT.

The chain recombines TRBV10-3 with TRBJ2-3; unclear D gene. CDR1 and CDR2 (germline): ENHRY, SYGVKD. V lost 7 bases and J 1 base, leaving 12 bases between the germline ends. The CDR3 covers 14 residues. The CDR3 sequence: CAIKDRQGTDTQYF. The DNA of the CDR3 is TGTGCCATCAAGGACCGCCAAGGCACAGATACGCAGTATTTT.

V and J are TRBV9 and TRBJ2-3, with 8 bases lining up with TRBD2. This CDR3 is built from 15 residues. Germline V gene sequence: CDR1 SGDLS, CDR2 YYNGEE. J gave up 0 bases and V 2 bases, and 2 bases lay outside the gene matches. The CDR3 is CASSVGGGSTDTQYF. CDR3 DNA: TGTGCCAGCAGCGTTGGCGGGGGGAGCACAGATACGCAGTATTTT. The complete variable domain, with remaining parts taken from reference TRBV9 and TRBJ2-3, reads DSGVTQTPKHLITATGQRVTLRCSPRSGDLSVYWYQQSLDQGLQFLIQYYNGEERAKGNILERFSAQQFPDLHSELNLSSLELGDSALYFCASSVGGGSTDTQYFGPGTRLTVL.

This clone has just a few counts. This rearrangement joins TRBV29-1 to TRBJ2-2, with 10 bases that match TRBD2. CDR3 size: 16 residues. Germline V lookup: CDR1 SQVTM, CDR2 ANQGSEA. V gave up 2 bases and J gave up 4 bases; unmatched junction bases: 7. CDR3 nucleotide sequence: TGCAGCGTTGAATCCCGCCAGCGGGGGGGCACCGGGGAGCTGTTTTTT. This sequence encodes CSVESRQRGGTGELFF.